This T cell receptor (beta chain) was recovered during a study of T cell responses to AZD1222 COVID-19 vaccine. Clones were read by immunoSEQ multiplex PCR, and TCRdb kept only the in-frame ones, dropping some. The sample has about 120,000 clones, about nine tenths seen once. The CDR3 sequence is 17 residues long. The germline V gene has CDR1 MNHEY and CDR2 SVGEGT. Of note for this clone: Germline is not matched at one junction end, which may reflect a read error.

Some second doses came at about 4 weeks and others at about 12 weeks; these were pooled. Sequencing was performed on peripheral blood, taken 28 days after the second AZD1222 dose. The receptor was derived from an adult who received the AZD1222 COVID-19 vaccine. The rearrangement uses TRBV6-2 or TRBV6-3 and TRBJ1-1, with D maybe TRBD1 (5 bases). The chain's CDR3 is CASSYSSTEPWNTEAFF. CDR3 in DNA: TGTGCCAGCAGCTACTCCTCGACAGAACCTTGGAACACTGAAGCTTTCTTT.